These 10 T cell receptor beta chains came from one sample sequenced in a study of blood T cell repertoires in COVID-19. Generated by immunoSEQ multiplex PCR, the TCRdb table keeps only in-frame clones and is missing some. The sample holds some 70,000 clones, about 73% seen once. Sample: peripheral blood. The receptors were sampled from a man aged 60-69 years with acute or convalescent COVID-19.

The chain carries TRBV9 and TRBJ1-4; the D gene is possibly TRBD1 (5 bases). The CDR3 loop spans 18 amino acids. V was shortened by 2 bases and J by 7 bases, with 24 bases between the two germline ends. Germline V gene sequence: CDR1 SGDLS, CDR2 YYNGEE. The CDR3 DNA reads as TGTGCCAGCAGCGTTAGCTCGTCGGTTTACTCTGGGGCTGAAAAACTGTTTTTT. The encoded protein is CASSVSSSVYSGAEKLFF.

J is TRBJ2-3 and V is TRBV18; 8 positions match TRBD1. Per the germline V gene, CDR1 is KGHSH and CDR2 is LQKENI. V shed 4 bases, J shed 1 base, and the junction held 1 base outside the gene matches. The CDR3 contains 14 residues. CDR3 nucleotides: TGTGCCAGCTCACAGGGACAGGGCACAGATACGCAGTATTTT. Its protein product is CASSQGQGTDTQYF.

V and J are TRBV6-2 or TRBV6-3 and TRBJ1-1; TRBD1 matches 7 bases. Germline V gene data show CDR1 as MNHEY and CDR2 as SVGEGT. The trim removed 4 bases at V and 11 bases at J, leaving 7 bases unmatched. The CDR3 length is 12 residues. The CDR3 is CASSFPGGRAFF. CDR3 nucleotides: TGTGCCAGCAGTTTTCCAGGGGGTAGGGCTTTCTTT.

This clone occurred a few times. This chain joins TRBV5-1 and TRBJ2-2; D may be TRBD1 (5 bases). V lost 2 bases and J 0 bases, leaving 11 bases between the germline ends. Looked up from germline, CDR1 is SGHRS and CDR2 is YFSETQ. The CDR3 has 16 amino acids. CDR3 bases: TGCGCCAGCAGCTTATTAGGGGCCCCGAACACCGGGGAGCTGTTTTTT. It codes for CASSLLGAPNTGELFF.

The chain has TRBV2 and TRBJ1-2; 10 nucleotides agree with TRBD1. The germline gives CDR1 SNHLY, CDR2 FYNNEI. The CDR3 length is 14 residues. The junction had 3 bases not matched to a gene; V was cut back by 6 bases and J by 2 bases. CDR3 in amino acids: CASRAGQGNYGYTF. DNA for the CDR3: TGTGCCAGCAGGGCGGGACAGGGGAACTATGGCTACACCTTC.

The chain recombines TRBV6-6 with TRBJ1-5, with D hard to call. The V end was cut by 7 bases, the J end by 0 bases, with 4 bases between. The CDR3 is made up of 12 amino acids. In germline, CDR1 is MNHNY, CDR2 SVGAGI (reference sequence). The DNA for the CDR3 is TGTGCCAGCACACTTAGCAATCAGCCCCAGCATTTT. It codes for CASTLSNQPQHF.

This clone was detected once. The chain links TRBV7-9 to TRBJ2-7; D ambiguous. Trimming cost V 6 bases and J 4 bases, with 16 bases left between them. Germline CDR1 SEHNR, CDR2 FQNEAQ (reference sequence). The length of the CDR3 is 14 residues. CDR3 amino acids: CASSSASKWYEQYF. The CDR3 nucleotides read TGTGCCAGCAGTTCCGCCAGTAAGTGGTACGAGCAGTACTTC. Drawing the rest from reference TRBV7-9 and TRBJ2-7, the complete variable domain is DTGVSQNPRHKITKRGQNVTFRCDPISEHNRLYWYRQTLGQGPEFLTYFQNEAQLEKSRLLSDRFSAERPKGSFSTLEIQRTEQGDSAMYLCASSSASKWYEQYFGPGTRLTVT.

This rearrangement joins TRBV13 to TRBJ1-6, with D uncertain. CDR1 and CDR2 from the germline V gene are PRHDT and FYEKMQ (reference sequence). The CDR3 totals 16 residues. Deletions cut 6 bases from V and 0 bases from J, with 12 bases between. This CDR3 reads CASRPARSSYNSPLHF. CDR3 in DNA: TGTGCCAGCAGACCCGCACGGAGCTCCTATAATTCACCCCTCCACTTT.

This chain uses TRBV4-2 with TRBJ1-4; D remains unclear. V was trimmed by 3 bases and J by 8 bases, leaving 19 bases between them. The CDR3 extends over 16 amino acids. Germline CDR1 LGHNA, CDR2 YNFKEQ. The CDR3 sequence is CASSQRVPLFGEKLFF. The CDR3 nucleotides read TGTGCCAGCAGCCAGCGGGTCCCATTATTTGGAGAAAAACTGTTTTTT.

V gene TRBV15 combines with J gene TRBJ1-6, with 8 nucleotides matching TRBD1. CDR3 size: 16 residues. Germline V lookup: CDR1 LNHNV, CDR2 YYDKDF (reference sequence). Unmatched junction bases numbered 9, after V lost 6 bases and J lost 5 bases. The CDR3 is CATRDFGQGNNSPLHF. CDR3 bases: TGTGCCACCAGAGACTTCGGACAGGGAAATAATTCACCCCTCCACTTT. The entire variable domain, with the rest obtained from reference TRBV15 and TRBJ1-6, is as follows: DAMVIQNPRYQVTQFGKPVTLSCSQTLNHNVMYWYQQKSSQAPKLLFHYYDKDFNNEADTPDNFQSRRPNTSFCFLDIRSPGLGDTAMYLCATRDFGQGNNSPLHFGNGTRLTVT.